Below, 22 T cell receptor beta chains from the same sample are listed, as sequenced in a study of Graves' ophthalmopathy and Graves' hyperthyroidism. RNA transcripts served as template for amplifying TCR beta CDR3 sequences. The authors performed first-round RT-PCR with HTBI primers and then a second-round multiplex PCR. TCRdb recomputed calls from the multiplex PCR reads with MiXCR, one row per CDR3 protein. In the table there are about 50,000 distinct CDR3 sequences, less than 55% of which are singletons. The sequenced sample was peripheral blood. The receptor set was obtained from an adult woman with Graves' ophthalmopathy.

This clonotype was detected many times. This chain joins TRBV29-1 and TRBJ2-1; D is possibly TRBD2 (7 bases). Germline V gene lookup returns CDR1 SQVTM and CDR2 ANQGSEA. V lost 6 bases to trimming and J lost 0 bases, with 24 bases between them. The CDR3 totals 18 residues. The CDR3 DNA reads TGCAGCGTGCTGCCTTGGGGGGGCGGACTCCTCTCCTACAATGAGCAGTTCTTC. Translating it yields CSVLPWGGGLLSYNEQFF.

This clonotype has ten or more counts. V is TRBV20-1 and J is TRBJ2-2, with 7 bases that match TRBD1. There are 22 residues in the CDR3. Germline CDR1 is DFQATT and CDR2 is SNEGSKA (reference sequence). Trimming at V came to 3 bases and at J to 0 bases, leaving 25 bases not matched to a gene. The CDR3 here is CSASLDLHLGTDFFANTGELFF. DNA for the CDR3: TGCAGTGCTAGTCTGGACCTACATTTAGGGACAGATTTTTTCGCGAACACCGGGGAGCTGTTTTTT.

Many counts were recorded for this clonotype. The rearrangement links TRBV11-2 to TRBJ2-7; no clear D gene. CDR3 length: 12 amino acids. Between the trimmed V and J ends, which lost 0 bases and 3 bases, there was a span of 3 bases. The germline V gene has CDR1 SGHAT and CDR2 FQNNGV. CDR3 region: CASSLDFYEQYF. In DNA, the CDR3 is TGTGCCAGCAGCTTAGACTTCTACGAGCAGTACTTC.

This clonotype showed up just once. V gene TRBV6-2 or TRBV6-3 combines with J gene TRBJ2-3; 10 nucleotides align to TRBD1. Germline lookup yields CDR1 MNHEY and CDR2 SVGEGT. CDR3 length: 12 residues. V lost 7 bases and J lost 12; bases outside the gene matches: 7. CDR3 in amino acids: CASTGQGVRQYF. CDR3 bases: TGTGCCAGCACAGGACAGGGGGTGAGACAGTATTTT.

The V and J genes are TRBV18 and TRBJ1-1; the match to TRBD1 covers 8 bases. With V trimmed by 3 bases and J by 6 bases, 6 bases remained unmatched. The germline gives CDR1 KGHSH, CDR2 LQKENI. This CDR3 is built from 14 residues. The CDR3 DNA is TGTGCCAGCTCACCCAGACAGGGGTACGCTGAAGCTTTCTTT. Encoded protein: CASSPRQGYAEAFF.

Turning to this clonotype: A much bigger clone sits one base away, suggesting this may be a read error. This sequence joins TRBV12-3 or TRBV12-4 and TRBJ2-1; 8 nucleotides match TRBD2. The CDR3 loop spans 17 amino acids. The CDR3 loop is CACSSHSGISPYNEQFF. CDR3 DNA: TGTGCCTGCAGCTCTCATAGCGGGATCTCACCCTACAATGAGCAGTTCTTC.

V usage is TRBV27 and J usage is TRBJ1-4; the D is unclear. V was clipped by 5 bases and J by 0 bases, with 16 bases between them. CDR1 MNHEY and CDR2 SMNVEV come from the germline V gene (reference sequence). The CDR3 is made up of 17 amino acids. The CDR3: CASSELGVTATNEKLFF. The CDR3 bases are TGTGCCAGCAGTGAGCTCGGGGTAACGGCAACTAATGAAAAACTGTTTTTT.

This clonotype was counted ten times or more. This chain links TRBV6-2 or TRBV6-3 with TRBJ2-7, with a tentative D call TRBD2 (6 bases). The germline V and J ends were trimmed by 7 bases and 4 bases, with 17 bases remaining between them. The germline V gene has CDR1 MNHEY and CDR2 SVGEGT. The CDR3 extends over 14 amino acids. The CDR3: CASTPEGPFYEQYF. CDR3 coding DNA: TGTGCCAGCACACCGGAGGGTCCTTTTTACGAGCAGTACTTC.

On this clonotype: A much larger clonotype is one base distant, so this may be a read error. The chain carries TRBV6-6 and TRBJ1-1; D gene ambiguous. The length of the CDR3 is 14 residues. Trimming pared 6 bases from V and 9 bases from J, leaving 20 bases between. CDR1 and CDR2 (germline): MNHNY, SVGAGI (reference sequence). CDR3: CASRTSGQSMKAFF. CDR3 nucleotides: TGTGCCAGCAGGACCTCCGGGCAGTCCATGAAAGCTTTCTTT.

For this clonotype: Here the CDR3 omits its conserved ending phenylalanine or tryptophan, so a read error is the likely source. The chain uses TRBV7-6 and TRBJ2-6; 8 nucleotides align to TRBD1. The CDR3 sequence is 16 residues long. V lost 5 bases and J lost 0; bases outside the gene matches: 3. Germline lookup yields CDR1 SGHVS and CDR2 FNYEAQ. The CDR3 DNA follows: TGTGCCAGCAGCCCTGACAGGGGCTCTGGGGCCAACGTCCTGACTCCA. Residues: CASSPDRGSGANVLTP.

This clonotype was seen ten or more times. The V and J genes are TRBV5-1 and TRBJ2-7; 10 bases are a match to TRBD2. The CDR3 is 15 residues long. Germline lookup yields CDR1 SGHRS and CDR2 YFSETQ. Trimming took 4 bases from V and 1 from J; bases not matched to a gene: 5. This CDR3 is CASSRGTSESYEQYF. For the CDR3, the DNA is TGCGCCAGCAGCAGAGGGACTAGCGAGTCCTACGAGCAGTACTTC.

This clonotype was seen only once. This may be a read error: a much more frequent sequence differs by one nucleotide. Without the conserved terminal phenylalanine or tryptophan, this CDR3 likely stems from a read error. The J gene is TRBJ2-7, the V gene TRBV30; D remains unclear. Looked up from germline, CDR1 is GTSNPN and CDR2 is SVGIG (reference sequence). The CDR3 has 11 residues. V lost 7 bases, J lost 5 bases, and 12 bases lay in between. The CDR3: CASKSRDEQYI. The CDR3 DNA reads TGTGCCTCTAAATCCCGGGACGAGCAGTACATC.

This clonotype is medium-sized (0.01 to 0.1%). CDR3 sequence (DNA): TGTGCCAGCAGTGAATGGTTGCTTAGCGGGAAGGTTGAGCAGTTCTTC. This sequence encodes CASSEWLLSGKVEQFF. The gene calls are TRBV25-1 and TRBJ2-1, with 8 bases fitting TRBD2. V trimming: 1 base; J trimming: 9 bases; junction bases outside the gene matches: 11. The CDR3 consists of 16 residues. Germline V gene lookup returns CDR1 MGHDK and CDR2 SYGVNS.

This clonotype was observed at least ten times. The V gene is TRBV19, the J gene TRBJ1-2, with D unresolved. V gave up 5 bases and J gave up 4 bases, with 8 bases separating them. Germline V CDR1 and CDR2: LNHDA, SQIVND (reference sequence). The CDR3 is made up of 12 amino acids. CDR3 protein: CASSRPFYGYTF. CDR3 nucleotides: TGTGCCAGTAGTCGTCCGTTCTATGGCTACACCTTC.

V and J are TRBV7-9 and TRBJ2-3; 10 bases match TRBD1. The ends lost 5 bases at V and 2 bases at J; junction bases unmatched: 7. CDR3 length equals 16 residues. From germline, CDR1 is SEHNR and CDR2 FQNEAQ (reference sequence). The CDR3 is CASSVGQGVLTDTQYF. In nucleotides, the CDR3 is TGTGCCAGCAGCGTCGGACAGGGGGTGCTCACAGATACGCAGTATTTT.

This clonotype was seen at least ten times. V usage is TRBV20-1 and J usage is TRBJ1-4; 7 bases agree with TRBD1. The ends lost 0 bases at V and 6 bases at J; junction bases unmatched: 1. The germline V gene encodes CDR1 DFQATT and CDR2 SNEGSKA (reference sequence). The CDR3 sequence is 13 residues long. The CDR3 loop reads CSARDGQDEKLFF. The CDR3 coding sequence is TGCAGTGCTAGAGATGGACAGGATGAAAAACTGTTTTTT.

Points on this clonotype: It may be a read error: a sequence one base away is much more abundant. V usage is TRBV7-9 and J usage is TRBJ2-7; 9 bases agree with TRBD1. Germline V lookup: CDR1 SEHNR, CDR2 FQNEAQ (reference sequence). The CDR3 runs to 16 residues. V trimming: 6 bases; J trimming: 4 bases; junction bases outside the gene matches: 13. CDR3 residues: CASSSGQGRGLYEQYF. In nucleotides, the CDR3 is TGTGCCAGCAGTTCGGGACAGGGACGGGGATTATACGAGCAGTACTTC. Drawing the rest from reference TRBV7-9 and TRBJ2-7, the complete variable domain is DTGVSQNPRHKITKRGQNVTFRCDPISEHNRLYWYRQTLGQGPEFLTYFQNEAQLEKSRLLSDRFSAERPKGSFSTLEIQRTEQGDSAMYLCASSSGQGRGLYEQYFGPGTRLTVT.

This clonotype has a count of ten or more. This chain joins TRBV28 and TRBJ2-2, with TRBD1 matching 10 bases. V lost 7 bases and J lost 9; bases outside the gene matches: 14. The CDR3 has 16 residues. The germline V gene encodes CDR1 MDHEN and CDR2 SYDVKM. The CDR3 DNA reads TGTGCCAGCACCACAATTACCGGGACAGGGGATCGGGAGCTGTTTTTT. As protein: CASTTITGTGDRELFF.

The gene calls are TRBV20-1 and TRBJ1-4, with D unclear. The V end was cut by 5 bases, the J end by 3 bases, with 16 bases between. Germline V CDR1 and CDR2: DFQATT, SNEGSKA (reference sequence). CDR3 length: 15 residues. The CDR3 loop is CSASLAGGPNEKLFF. CDR3 in DNA: TGCAGTGCTTCACTAGCGGGAGGGCCTAATGAAAAACTGTTTTTT.

A word on this clonotype: An end of the junction differs from the germline gene, which may be a read error. The chain couples TRBV7-9 to TRBJ2-6; D possibly matches TRBD1 or TRBD2 (5 bases each). Looked up from germline, CDR1 is SEHNR and CDR2 is FQNEAQ (reference sequence). The CDR3 spans 17 residues. The CDR3 loop reads CASSPDSTRAGADVLTF. In DNA, the CDR3 is TGTGCCAGCAGCCCTGACTCGACGCGGGCTGGGGCCGACGTCCTGACTTTC.

This clonotype was observed many times. V usage is TRBV20-1 and J usage is TRBJ2-7; 10 bases align to TRBD2. V shed 7 bases and J 6 bases; nucleotides not matched to a gene: 6. In germline, CDR1 is DFQATT, CDR2 SNEGSKA (reference sequence). CDR3 length: 12 residues. Written as DNA, the CDR3 is TGCAGTGGCCTAGCGGGAGACAGCGAGCAGTACTTC. Protein: CSGLAGDSEQYF.

This clonotype was picked up one time. The V gene is TRBV20-1, the J gene TRBJ2-3; 13 bases line up with TRBD2. Germline V gives CDR1 DFQATT, CDR2 SNEGSKA (reference sequence). After removal of 3 bases from V and 8 bases from J, the junction contained 11 bases not matched to a gene. The length of the CDR3 is 16 residues. This CDR3 is CSARAGTSGVSGTQYF. CDR3 nucleotide sequence: TGCAGTGCTAGGGCCGGGACTAGCGGGGTGTCAGGTACGCAGTATTTT.